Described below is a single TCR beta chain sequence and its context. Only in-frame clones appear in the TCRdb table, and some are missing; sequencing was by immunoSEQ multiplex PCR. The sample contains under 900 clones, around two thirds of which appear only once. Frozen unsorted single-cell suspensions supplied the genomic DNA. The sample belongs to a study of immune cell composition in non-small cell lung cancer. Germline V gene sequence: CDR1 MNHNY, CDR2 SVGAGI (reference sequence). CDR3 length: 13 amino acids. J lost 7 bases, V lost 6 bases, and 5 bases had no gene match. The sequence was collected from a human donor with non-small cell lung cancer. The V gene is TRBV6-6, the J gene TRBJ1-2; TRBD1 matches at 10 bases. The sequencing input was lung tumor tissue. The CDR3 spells CASRTGTGVGYTF. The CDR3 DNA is TGTGCCAGCAGGACCGGGACAGGGGTTGGCTACACCTTC.